This T cell receptor (beta chain) was sequenced during a study of cytotoxic CD8 clonotypes in ibrutinib-treated CLL. Comment on this clone: Its target is not known.

This CDR3 spans 12 amino acids. The V end lost 1 base, the J end lost 6 bases, and 8 bases lay between the germline ends. CDR1 and CDR2 (germline): SGHKS, YYEKEE (reference sequence). As input for TCR beta libraries, roughly 2 micrograms of genomic DNA came from cryopreserved PBMCs. General study findings and limits: There were differences in sampling times between sustained-remission and progressing patients.

Researchers set a sequencing depth target of 1 in 200,000 to 1 in 1 million T cells. Clones were sequenced by immunoSEQ multiplex PCR, and TCRdb holds only the in-frame ones, with some missing. This repertoire shows about 63,000 clones, 57% found once; its top ten account for under 15%. The chain links TRBV5-5 to TRBJ2-7; TRBD1 is a possible D gene (6 bases). The TCR was taken from a human donor with chronic lymphocytic leukemia. Material: PBMCs, obtained after 12 months of ibrutinib treatment. CDR3 in DNA: TGTGCCAGCAGCTTGTGGGGGCCCGAGCAGTACGTC. Translation: CASSLWGPEQYV.